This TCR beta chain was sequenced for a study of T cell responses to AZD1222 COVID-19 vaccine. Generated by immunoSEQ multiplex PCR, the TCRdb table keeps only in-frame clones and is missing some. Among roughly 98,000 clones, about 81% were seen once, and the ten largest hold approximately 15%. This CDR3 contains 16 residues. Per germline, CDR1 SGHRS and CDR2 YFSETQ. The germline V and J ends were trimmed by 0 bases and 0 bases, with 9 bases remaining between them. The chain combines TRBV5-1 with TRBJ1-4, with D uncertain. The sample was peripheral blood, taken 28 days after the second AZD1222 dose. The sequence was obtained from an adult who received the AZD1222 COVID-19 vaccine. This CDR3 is CASSLAAQATNEKLFF. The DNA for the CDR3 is TGCGCCAGCAGCTTGGCCGCGCAAGCAACTAATGAAAAACTGTTTTTT.